The 15 T cell receptor beta chains below were found in one sample sequenced in a study of shared clonotypes between healthy human individuals. This table comes from immunoSEQ multiplex PCR, and its TCRdb copy is limited to in-frame clones, with some not included. The sample records about 2.4 million clones, approximately 94% being singletons. The sequenced sample consisted of naive CD4+ T cells sorted from blood. As to subset: CD45RA+ positively selected. The origin of the receptors is a man between 18 and 29 years old in good health.

The chain recombines TRBV10-2 with TRBJ1-5; 11 nucleotides align to TRBD1. J lost 6 bases, V lost 8 bases, and 0 bases had no gene match. CDR3 length equals 12 residues. CDR1 and CDR2 (germline): WSHSY, SAAADI. CDR3 nucleotide sequence: TGCGCCAGCGGGACAGGGGGTCAGCCCCAGCATTTT. Its translation is CASGTGGQPQHF.

This chain uses TRBV5-8 with TRBJ2-5; 14 bases agree with TRBD2. The ends lost 0 bases at V and 5 bases at J; junction bases unmatched: 9. Germline lookup yields CDR1 SGHTS and CDR2 YDEGEE. This CDR3 has 18 amino acids. The CDR3 region is CASSLDPTSGGAGETQYF. CDR3 DNA sequence: TGTGCCAGCAGCTTGGACCCGACTAGCGGGGGGGCCGGGGAGACCCAGTACTTC. Together with reference TRBV5-8 and TRBJ2-5, the CDR3 gives the full variable domain: EAGVTQSPTHLIKTRGQQATLRCSPISGHTSVYWYQQALGLGLQFLLWYDEGEERNRGNFPPRFSGRQFPNYSSELNVNALELEDSALYLCASSLDPTSGGAGETQYFGPGTRLLVL.

This clone was counted once. V is TRBV6-5 and J is TRBJ2-1; no clear D gene. The V end lost 7 bases, the J end lost 0 bases, and 4 bases lay between the germline ends. In germline, CDR1 is MNHEY, CDR2 SVGAGI. The CDR3 consists of 12 residues. CDR3 in DNA: TGTGCCAGCAAGGGCTCCTACAATGAGCAGTTCTTC. This translates into CASKGSYNEQFF.

In regard to this clone: The sample holds other DNA sequences that translate to the same CDR3. This chain connects TRBV10-3 to TRBJ2-3, with D unclear. Trimming removed 0 bases at V and 1 base at J, with 5 bases between. The V gene's germline CDR1 is ENHRY and CDR2 SYGVKD. The CDR3 is 14 residues long. CDR3 in DNA: TGTGCCATCAGTGAGTCGAGCGGCACAGATACGCAGTATTTT. Encoded protein: CAISESSGTDTQYF.

V gene TRBV5-4 combines with J gene TRBJ1-1, with 9 nucleotides matching TRBD1. V was pared by 6 bases and J by 5 bases, with 20 bases of the junction left unmatched. The CDR3 totals 18 residues. Germline CDR1 SGHNT, CDR2 YYREEE (reference sequence). The CDR3 DNA reads as TGTGCCAGCACCCCTTTTGGGGTGACAGGGGGAGGGTTTACTGAAGCTTTCTTT. It is translated as CASTPFGVTGGGFTEAFF.

The chain is built from TRBV4-1 and TRBJ1-4, with a weak D call TRBD1 (6 bases). This CDR3 contains 14 residues. The V end lost 4 bases, the J end lost 8 bases, and 14 bases lay between the germline ends. The germline CDR1 and CDR2 sequences are MGHRA and YSYEKL. DNA for the CDR3: TGCGCCAGCAGCCTCACGACCCAGGGGGAAAAACTGTTTTTT. Protein product: CASSLTTQGEKLFF.

This sequence joins TRBV6-5 and TRBJ1-2; 9 bases fit TRBD1. The V gene's germline CDR1 is MNHEY and CDR2 SVGAGI. This CDR3 contains 15 residues. V shed 5 bases, J shed 8 bases, and the junction held 12 bases outside the gene matches. CDR3 DNA: TGTGCCAGCAGTCAAAGAGGCGGGACAGGGCACGGCTACACCTTC. Translating it yields CASSQRGGTGHGYTF.

The chain joins TRBV28 to TRBJ1-1; D not certain. Trimming left V 1 base short and J 10 bases short, with 19 bases between. The germline V gene encodes CDR1 MDHEN and CDR2 SYDVKM. The CDR3 runs to 15 residues. For the CDR3, the DNA is TGTGCCAGCAGTTTATCTCGGGGAGGACTGGGGTCAGCTTTCTTT. Translation: CASSLSRGGLGSAFF.

A note on this clone: Other DNA sequences of this sample code for an identical CDR3. This rearrangement joins TRBV2 to TRBJ1-1; D gene ambiguous. Germline loops: CDR1 SNHLY, CDR2 FYNNEI. The V end was cut by 5 bases, the J end by 5 bases, with 6 bases between. CDR3 length equals 11 residues. The CDR3 is CASSLGTEAFF. The CDR3, as DNA: TGTGCCAGCAGTCTGGGGACTGAAGCTTTCTTT.

This chain joins TRBV6-4 and TRBJ2-3, with 9 nucleotides matching TRBD2. The length of the CDR3 is 12 residues. In germline, CDR1 is MRHNA, CDR2 SNTAGT. V lost 3 bases to trimming and J lost 13 bases; unmatched junction nucleotides: 5. CDR3 protein: CASSDLAGFKYF. The CDR3 DNA is TGTGCCAGCAGTGATCTAGCGGGATTTAAGTATTTT.

This rearrangement joins TRBV2 to TRBJ1-4, with D tentatively TRBD1 (5 bases). Germline V lookup: CDR1 SNHLY, CDR2 FYNNEI. This CDR3 spans 14 amino acids. The germline V and J ends were trimmed by 3 bases and 7 bases, with 12 bases remaining between them. CDR3 DNA sequence: TGTGCCAGCAGTGATGGAGGGGCCGGTGAAAAACTGTTTTTT. It specifies CASSDGGAGEKLFF.

The CDR3 reads CATSPPGYHEQYF. The CDR3 DNA follows: TGTGCCACCTCCCCCCCGGGCTACCACGAGCAGTACTTC. The chain couples TRBV18 to TRBJ2-7; the D is unclear. The V end lost 10 bases, the J end lost 5 bases, and 18 bases lay between the germline ends. CDR1 KGHSH and CDR2 LQKENI come from the germline V gene. CDR3 length: 13 residues.

The rearrangement links TRBV5-1 to TRBJ2-3, with 14 bases that match TRBD2. With 0 bases clipped from V and 0 bases from J, the junction kept 6 bases outside the gene matches. Germline V gene lookup returns CDR1 SGHRS and CDR2 YFSETQ. CDR3 size: 19 residues. CDR3 amino acids: CASSLARTSGRRSTDTQYF. CDR3 coding DNA: TGCGCCAGCAGCTTGGCCCGGACTAGCGGGAGGCGTAGCACAGATACGCAGTATTTT.

The chain carries TRBV25-1 and TRBJ2-2, with TRBD2 matching over 13 bases. The CDR3 has 17 amino acids. Germline values: CDR1 MGHDK, CDR2 SYGVNS. After removal of 5 bases from V and 3 bases from J, the junction contained 6 bases not matched to a gene. This CDR3 reads CASSQLAGGPDTGELFF. The CDR3 DNA sequence: TGTGCCAGCAGTCAACTAGCGGGAGGGCCCGACACCGGGGAGCTGTTTTTT.

This rearrangement joins TRBV18 to TRBJ1-2; 8 bases match TRBD1. There are 16 residues in the CDR3. Losses at the gene ends were 2 bases for V and 1 base for J; bases not matched to a gene: 6. Germline CDR1 is KGHSH and CDR2 is LQKENI. CDR3 loop: CASSPSDRVLNYGYTF. The CDR3 DNA reads as TGTGCCAGCTCACCATCGGACAGGGTACTTAACTATGGCTACACCTTC.